This T cell receptor (beta chain) was sequenced in a study of cytomegalovirus exposure and HLA in healthy donors (dated by TCRdb to about 2017). Study-wide context: According to a later analysis, the approximately 120 validation repertoires were produced on the same platform as the 700 or so repertoires of the first cohort. In addition to the first cohort of 500 to 850 subjects, a separate validation cohort of 120 different subjects was used. To predict cytomegalovirus infection status, the study combined high-throughput TCR immunosequencing, statistical association of individual TCRs with disease status, and machine learning. The study aimed to test whether cataloging public T cell receptors could reveal signatures of past pathogen exposure. Broader findings and caveats from the paper: Three of the identified cytomegalovirus-associated TCR beta chains were confirmed in vitro to be specific for cytomegalovirus antigens. It was suggested by the authors that the approach could potentially be generalized to other disease states and immunological phenotypes. Of the cluster scores, about 94% were above 0 in a later analysis, which found that TCRs clustered in the first cohort also tended to co-occur in the 95 to 150 validation repertoires. The study listed around 160 TCR beta chains as associated with cytomegalovirus. While some public TCRs were present in many individuals, most TCR sequences turned up only very rarely across donors. The classifier was reported to diagnose cytomegalovirus status with high specificity and sensitivity in both the original cohort and the validation cohort. The validation cohort had no HLA typing available for a later analysis, so co-occurrence within that cohort was assessed over all 120 repertoires.

Receptor libraries were prepared by the immunoSEQ multiplex PCR assay. Per the authors' processing: A statistical classification framework was built to diagnose cytomegalovirus status from the catalog of TCR beta chain sequences. TCRdb took over this immuneACCESS table, retaining in-frame rearrangements with V and J assigned. Such tables are incomplete; in checked studies, under half of the missing clones stem from an unresolved V gene, and the remainder is unexplained. The D gene and trimming were derived from the DNA, and the V and J assignments and clone size from that table. Present in this sample are more than 95,000 clones, approximately 88% of which were seen just once. The top ten constitute about 1.8% of the sample. Including the terminal cysteine and phenylalanine, the CDR3 comprises 16 residues. Only the CDR3 DNA is retained, 48 bases long and in frame from the first base. The trim is 8 bases for V and 9 bases for J, with a gap of 27 bases between the germline ends. The germline V gene yields KGHSH for CDR1 and LQKENI for CDR2.

Donors formed part of the validation cohort, which comprised over a hundred subjects and was distinct from the first cohort of 666 subjects. This clone was picked up a small number of times. The target of this receptor is not known. Base qualities are not at hand, and no much larger clone is one base apart. This TCR was recovered from a man between 18 and 29 years old in good health and CMV-seronegative. The rearrangement combines TRBV18 with TRBJ2-3, and TRBD2 may be the D gene, going by 6 matching bases. The sample consisted of PBMCs. The nucleotide sequence is TGTGCCAGCCGAACCGACGCGGAGGGTCTTAGTATCACGCAGTATTTT. It translates to CASRTDAEGLSITQYF.